The 26 T cell receptor beta chains presented below share a single source sample, sequenced in a study of blood T cell repertoires in COVID-19 (dated by TCRdb to the early 2020s). The library was made by the immunoSEQ multiplex PCR assay. In TCRdb, the immuneACCESS table is reduced to in-frame sequences with V and J assigned. These tables do not hold every clone; where another copy was compared, an unresolved V gene accounts for under half, and the others remain unexplained. A total of roughly 230,000 clones appear in this sample, about 85% of them only once. 5% to 7.5% of the sample comes from the top ten. Specimen: PBMCs or T cells enriched from blood (not recorded which). Receptors originate from a woman aged 45-59 years who had been exposed to COVID-19.

This sequence joins TRBV12-3 or TRBV12-4 and TRBJ1-1; D gene ambiguous. The CDR3 has 13 amino acids. Between the trimmed V and J ends, which lost 1 base and 4 bases, there was a span of 7 bases. The CDR3, as DNA: TGTGCCAGCAGTTTAGTTCCGGGCACTGAAGCTTTCTTT. It translates to CASSLVPGTEAFF.

The rearrangement links TRBV27 to TRBJ1-1, with D possibly matching TRBD1 (5 bases). CDR1 and CDR2 (germline): MNHEY, SMNVEV (reference sequence). Trimming took off 5 bases at V and 4 bases at J, with 11 bases between the two ends. The CDR3 totals 13 residues. CDR3 DNA sequence: TGTGCCAGCAGTCCCCCCGGGGGCACTGAAGCTTTCTTT. Protein product: CASSPPGGTEAFF.

This clone was found a few times. The rearrangement uses TRBV4-2 and TRBJ1-2, with a tentative D call TRBD1 (6 bases). Germline V gene lookup returns CDR1 LGHNA and CDR2 YNFKEQ. This CDR3 spans 15 amino acids. Trimming left V 0 bases short and J 4 bases short, with 12 bases between. CDR3 residues: CASSQELGGLYGYTF. The DNA of the CDR3 is TGTGCCAGCAGCCAAGAGCTGGGGGGGCTCTATGGCTACACCTTC.

V and J are TRBV15 and TRBJ1-4; the D gene is possibly TRBD1 (5 bases). Trimming took off 0 bases at V and 6 bases at J, with 11 bases between the two ends. CDR1 is LNHNV and CDR2 is YYDKDF in the germline V gene (reference sequence). CDR3 size: 15 residues. The CDR3 protein is CATSREGVGDEKLFF. The CDR3 nucleotides read TGTGCCACCAGCAGAGAAGGGGTTGGTGATGAAAAACTGTTTTTT.

V usage is TRBV19 and J usage is TRBJ1-1; D uncertain. The CDR3 is made up of 15 amino acids. Per germline, CDR1 LNHDA and CDR2 SQIVND (reference sequence). V was trimmed by 5 bases and J by 6 bases, leaving 19 bases between them. The CDR3 loop is CASSPYFDRLPEAFF. The CDR3 DNA reads TGTGCCAGTAGTCCCTATTTTGATAGACTACCTGAAGCTTTCTTT.

This clone has only a few counts. This CDR3 is also generated by other DNA sequences in the sample. V gene TRBV14 combines with J gene TRBJ2-3, with 7 bases lining up with TRBD2. The CDR3 contains 13 residues. Trimming at V came to 3 bases and at J to 3 bases, leaving 0 bases not matched to a gene. CDR1 and CDR2 from the germline V gene are SGHDN and FVKESK. The CDR3 protein is CASSQRGTDTQYF. CDR3 bases: TGTGCCAGCAGCCAGCGGGGGACAGATACGCAGTATTTT.

J is TRBJ1-2 and V is TRBV9, with 11 bases lining up with TRBD1. The CDR3 is 15 residues long. V was clipped by 4 bases and J by 4 bases; unmatched bases: 6. CDR1 is SGDLS and CDR2 is YYNGEE in the germline V gene. CDR3 sequence reads: CASSKRDRGTYGYTF. In nucleotides, the CDR3 is TGTGCCAGCAGCAAACGGGACAGGGGGACCTATGGCTACACCTTC.

This sequence joins TRBV2 and TRBJ2-3; 7 nucleotides line up with TRBD1. The germline gives CDR1 SNHLY, CDR2 FYNNEI. Germline trimming cut 6 bases from V and 6 bases from J; bases unmatched to any gene: 9. The CDR3 length is 14 residues. The CDR3 DNA sequence: TGTGCCAGCAGCTCCCCACAGGGGTGGGATACGCAGTATTTT. This encodes CASSSPQGWDTQYF.

This chain connects TRBV25-1 to TRBJ1-5; D not resolved. The CDR3 is made up of 14 amino acids. Germline assignment: CDR1 MGHDK and CDR2 SYGVNS. Deletions cut 6 bases from V and 3 bases from J, with 12 bases between. CDR3 sequence reads: CASSPGNPNQPQHF. CDR3 sequence (DNA): TGTGCCAGCAGCCCAGGTAACCCCAATCAGCCCCAGCATTTT.

V and J are TRBV13 and TRBJ1-3, with unresolved D. Germline CDR1 and CDR2: PRHDT and FYEKMQ (reference sequence). CDR3 length: 15 residues. Between the trimmed V and J ends, which lost 5 bases and 2 bases, there was a span of 13 bases. CDR3 sequence reads: CASSPRRGPGNTIYF. CDR3 coding DNA: TGTGCCAGCAGCCCCCGCAGAGGGCCTGGAAACACCATATATTTT.

The rearrangement links TRBV5-1 to TRBJ1-1, with 9 bases lining up with TRBD1. Trimming removed 4 bases from V and 4 bases from J; junction bases left unmatched: 8. This CDR3 is 15 amino acids long. Germline CDR1 and CDR2: SGHRS and YFSETQ. The CDR3 reads CASSPTATGGTEAFF. In nucleotides, the CDR3 is TGCGCCAGCAGCCCAACAGCGACAGGGGGCACTGAAGCTTTCTTT. Full variable domain (remainder filled in from reference TRBV5-1 and TRBJ1-1): KAGVTQTPRYLIKTRGQQVTLSCSPISGHRSVSWYQQTPGQGLQFLFEYFSETQRNKGNFPGRFSGRQFSNSRSEMNVSTLELGDSALYLCASSPTATGGTEAFFGQGTRLTVV.

This clone was observed once. The chain employs TRBV28 and TRBJ2-1; 7 bases line up with TRBD1. Germline V gives CDR1 MDHEN, CDR2 SYDVKM. The CDR3 extends over 11 amino acids. J gave up 8 bases and V 6 bases, and 1 base lay outside the gene matches. In DNA form, the CDR3 reads TGTGCCAGCAGCAGGGGGTATGAGCAGTTCTTC. Amino acids: CASSRGYEQFF. The full variable domain, rest sourced from reference TRBV28 and TRBJ2-1, is DVKVTQSSRYLVKRTGEKVFLECVQDMDHENMFWYRQDPGLGLRLIYFSYDVKMKEKGDIPEGYSVSREKKERFSLILESASTNQTSMYLCASSRGYEQFFGPGTRLTVL.

The chain uses TRBV14 and TRBJ2-6, with unresolved D. Trimming left V 3 bases short and J 1 base short, with 10 bases between. Germline V lookup: CDR1 SGHDN, CDR2 FVKESK. The CDR3 is 16 residues long. The CDR3 region is CASSHKSKSGANVLTF. The CDR3 DNA sequence: TGTGCCAGCAGCCACAAATCTAAGTCTGGGGCCAACGTCCTGACTTTC.

The chain recombines TRBV7-2 with TRBJ2-7; perhaps TRBD2 as D (5 bases). The CDR3 runs 13 residues. V lost 2 bases and J lost 5, with 10 bases in between. Looked up from germline, CDR1 is SGHTA and CDR2 is FQGNSA. CDR3 region: CASSLLRRDEQYF. The CDR3 nucleotides are TGTGCCAGCAGCTTATTGCGGCGGGACGAGCAGTACTTC.

The chain uses TRBV28 and TRBJ1-3; D possibly corresponds to TRBD1 (6 bases). Germline CDR1 is MDHEN and CDR2 is SYDVKM. CDR3 length equals 14 residues. With 6 bases removed from V and 4 bases from J, the gap between germline ends came to 13 bases. In nucleotides, the CDR3 is TGTGCCAGCAGACAGGGAGGGAACGGAAACACCATATATTTT. The encoded protein is CASRQGGNGNTIYF. The whole variable domain, remainder taken from reference TRBV28 and TRBJ1-3, is DVKVTQSSRYLVKRTGEKVFLECVQDMDHENMFWYRQDPGLGLRLIYFSYDVKMKEKGDIPEGYSVSREKKERFSLILESASTNQTSMYLCASRQGGNGNTIYFGEGSWLTVV.

The V and J genes are TRBV6-5 and TRBJ1-6, with unresolved D. V gave up 2 bases and J gave up 10 bases, with 12 bases separating them. Germline assignment: CDR1 MNHEY and CDR2 SVGAGI. This CDR3 is 14 amino acids long. This CDR3 reads CASSYNPTKSPLHF. The CDR3 nucleotides are TGTGCCAGCAGTTACAACCCCACTAAATCACCCCTCCACTTT.

At least ten counts were recorded for this clone. This chain joins TRBV11-2 and TRBJ1-1; D uncertain. The germline V and J ends were trimmed by 0 bases and 10 bases, with 15 bases remaining between them. This CDR3 comprises 14 residues. Germline CDR1 and CDR2: SGHAT and FQNNGV. This CDR3 is CASSLDTTGFVAFF. The CDR3 bases are TGTGCCAGCAGCTTAGATACGACCGGGTTTGTAGCTTTCTTT.

The chain uses TRBV2 and TRBJ2-3; TRBD2 matches at 7 bases. Germline V gene sequence: CDR1 SNHLY, CDR2 FYNNEI. This CDR3 comprises 12 residues. Trimming at V came to 2 bases and at J to 9 bases, leaving 2 bases not matched to a gene. This chain's CDR3 is CASSEMGGTQYF. The CDR3 DNA sequence: TGTGCCAGCAGTGAAATGGGGGGGACGCAGTATTTT.

The CDR3 protein is CASSQEVLRMETQYF. The CDR3 DNA is TGTGCCAGCAGCCAAGAGGTCCTTAGAATGGAGACCCAGTACTTC. The V gene is TRBV3-1 (or the pseudogene TRBV3-2), the J gene TRBJ2-5; D is uncertain. Trimming took off 0 bases at V and 5 bases at J, with 13 bases between the two ends. The germline V gene encodes CDR1 LGHDT and CDR2 YNNKEL (reference sequence). The CDR3 is 15 amino acids.

V usage is TRBV19 and J usage is TRBJ1-5; 10 nucleotides line up with TRBD1. With 6 bases clipped from V and 2 bases from J, the junction kept 7 bases outside the gene matches. The CDR3 loop spans 16 amino acids. Germline CDR1 LNHDA, CDR2 SQIVND (reference sequence). CDR3 region: CASSRPGQGGNQPQHF. The CDR3 DNA sequence: TGTGCCAGTAGCCGACCTGGACAGGGGGGCAATCAGCCCCAGCATTTT.

The chain is built from TRBV18 and TRBJ1-4; TRBD1 is a possible D gene (5 bases). Trimming stripped 3 bases from V and 0 bases from J, with 14 bases between. The CDR3 is 17 amino acids. CDR1 is KGHSH and CDR2 is LQKENI in the germline V gene. The CDR3: CASSPQPQGSTNEKLFF. CDR3 DNA sequence: TGTGCCAGCTCACCGCAACCGCAGGGATCAACTAATGAAAAACTGTTTTTT.

CDR3: CASSQGTGGIEQFF. For the CDR3, the DNA is TGCGCCAGCAGCCAAGGGACAGGGGGCATTGAGCAGTTCTTC. The chain carries TRBV4-3 and TRBJ2-1; TRBD1 matches at 11 bases. V shed 1 base and J 9 bases; nucleotides not matched to a gene: 2. Germline V gene sequence: CDR1 LGHNA, CDR2 YSLEER. The CDR3 totals 14 residues.

This sequence joins TRBV23-1 and TRBJ2-1; D is possibly TRBD1 (6 bases). TRBV23-1 carries the ORF label, with uncertain function. The V and J ends lost 4 bases and 1 base respectively, with 11 bases between them. This CDR3 comprises 15 residues. Here the CDR3 reads CASSLGGISYNEQFF. DNA of the CDR3: TGCGCCAGCAGTCTAGGGGGAATTTCCTACAATGAGCAGTTCTTC.

The sample holds one count of this clone. The chain combines TRBV27 with TRBJ1-5, with a weak D call TRBD1 (5 bases). V lost 2 bases to trimming and J lost 6 bases, with 5 bases between them. CDR1 is MNHEY, CDR2 SMNVEV, per germline (reference sequence). This CDR3 has 12 residues. Here the CDR3 reads CASSLRGQPQHF. For the CDR3, the DNA is TGTGCCAGCAGTTTAAGGGGTCAGCCCCAGCATTTT.

This clone was observed a handful of times. This chain uses TRBV5-1 with TRBJ2-1; TRBD2 is a possible D gene (6 bases). The ends were cut back, 2 bases at V and 6 bases at J, with 12 bases in the middle. This CDR3 comprises 14 residues. The V gene's germline CDR1 is SGHRS and CDR2 YFSETQ. CDR3 amino acids: CASSFGLPLNEQFF. In DNA, the CDR3 is TGCGCCAGCAGCTTTGGACTACCCCTCAATGAGCAGTTCTTC.

The chain combines TRBV24-1 with TRBJ1-2; 7 nucleotides agree with TRBD1. The CDR3 is made up of 14 amino acids. The trim removed 4 bases at V and 5 bases at J, leaving 6 bases unmatched. The germline V gene has CDR1 KGHDR and CDR2 SFDVKD. This CDR3 is CATSDTTGTYGYTF. The CDR3 DNA is TGTGCCACCAGTGACACGACAGGGACTTATGGCTACACCTTC.